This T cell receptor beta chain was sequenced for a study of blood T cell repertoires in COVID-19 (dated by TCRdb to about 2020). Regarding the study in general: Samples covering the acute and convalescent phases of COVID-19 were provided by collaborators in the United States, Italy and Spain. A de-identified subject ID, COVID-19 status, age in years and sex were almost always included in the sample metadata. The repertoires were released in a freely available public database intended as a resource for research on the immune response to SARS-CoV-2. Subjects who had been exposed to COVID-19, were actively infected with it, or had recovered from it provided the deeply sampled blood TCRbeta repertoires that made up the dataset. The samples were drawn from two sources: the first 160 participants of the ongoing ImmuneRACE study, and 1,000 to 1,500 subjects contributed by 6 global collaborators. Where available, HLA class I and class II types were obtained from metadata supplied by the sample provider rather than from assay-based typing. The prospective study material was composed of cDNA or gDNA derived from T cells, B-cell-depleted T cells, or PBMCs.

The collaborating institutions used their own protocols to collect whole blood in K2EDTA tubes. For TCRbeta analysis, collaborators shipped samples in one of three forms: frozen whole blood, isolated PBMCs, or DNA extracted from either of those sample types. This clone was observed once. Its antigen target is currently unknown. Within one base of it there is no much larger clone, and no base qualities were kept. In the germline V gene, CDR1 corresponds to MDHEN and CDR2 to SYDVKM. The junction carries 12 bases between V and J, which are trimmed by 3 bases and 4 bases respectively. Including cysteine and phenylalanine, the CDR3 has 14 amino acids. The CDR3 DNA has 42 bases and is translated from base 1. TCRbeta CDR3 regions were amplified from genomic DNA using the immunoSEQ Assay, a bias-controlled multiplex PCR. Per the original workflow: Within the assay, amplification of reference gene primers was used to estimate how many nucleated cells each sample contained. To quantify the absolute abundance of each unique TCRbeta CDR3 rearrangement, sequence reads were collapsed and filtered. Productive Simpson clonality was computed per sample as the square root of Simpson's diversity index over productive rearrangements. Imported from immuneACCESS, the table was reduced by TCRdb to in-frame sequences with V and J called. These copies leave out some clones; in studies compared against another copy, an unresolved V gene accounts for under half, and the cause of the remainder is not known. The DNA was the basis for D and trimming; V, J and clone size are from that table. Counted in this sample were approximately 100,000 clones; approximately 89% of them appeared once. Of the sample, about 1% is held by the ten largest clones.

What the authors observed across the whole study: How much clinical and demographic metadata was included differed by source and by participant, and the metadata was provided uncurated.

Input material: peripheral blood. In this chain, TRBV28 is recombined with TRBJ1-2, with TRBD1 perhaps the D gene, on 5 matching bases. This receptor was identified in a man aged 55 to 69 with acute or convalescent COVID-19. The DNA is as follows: TGTGCCAGCAGTTTCGACCGGACAATCTATGGCTACACCTTC. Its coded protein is CASSFDRTIYGYTF.